Described below is a single T cell receptor (beta chain) sequence and its context. Its antigen remains unidentified. A universal primer site was added by template switching, and unique molecular identifiers were carried by the cDNA. From the 5' RACE reads, TCRdb called clonotypes with MiXCR, one entry per CDR3 protein. The sample holds about 530,000 distinct CDR3 sequences, about 15% seen once. V was cut by 1 base and J by 3 bases, with 15 bases left in between. CDR1 is MGHRA, CDR2 YSYEKL, per germline. This CDR3 is built from 16 residues. The sample belongs to a study of identical twins. Findings and limits, study-wide: Zero-insertion findings could be partly confounded by invariant cells (MAIT and iNKT cells). The analysis was cross-sectional rather than longitudinal within donors.

No donor was unhealthy or non-Caucasian. These same records also appear under a second study, on yellow fever vaccine responses in identical twins.

The receptor was isolated from a woman aged 18-29 years in good health. The rearrangement links TRBV4-1 to TRBJ1-1, with D possibly TRBD1 on 5 matching bases. The specimen sequenced was CD4+ T cells sorted from blood. The CDR3 spells CASSQAGTAGDTEAFF. DNA for the CDR3: TGCGCCAGCAGCCAAGCGGGGACCGCGGGGGACACTGAAGCTTTCTTT.